A single TCR beta chain is shown here with its context. The antigen remains undetermined. This entry comes from a study of identifying expanded T cells in peripheral blood. Study-wide points: Differentially abundant clones: about 1.3 between replicates, about 16 at roughly 13 days, over 18 at four.

Using immunoSEQ multiplex PCR, the repertoire was profiled, and TCRdb retains in-frame clones only, with some absent. The repertoire holds about 100,000 clones, with 80% to 90% as singletons. The clonotype originates from a person aged 18 to 75 in good health. The specimen sequenced was blood.

The CDR3 here is CARGTGRVNTEAFF. The CDR3 DNA sequence: TGTGCCAGAGGGACAGGGAGAGTGAACACTGAAGCTTTCTTT. This sequence joins TRBV2 and TRBJ1-1; 9 nucleotides align to TRBD1. The CDR3 runs to 14 residues. Germline assignment: CDR1 SNHLY and CDR2 FYNNEI. With 9 bases clipped from V and 0 bases from J, the junction kept 5 bases outside the gene matches. Drawing the rest from reference TRBV2 and TRBJ1-1, the complete variable domain is EPEVTQTPSHQVTQMGQEVILRCVPISNHLYFYWYRQILGQKVEFLVSFYNNEISEKSEIFDDQFSVERPDGSNFTLKIRSTKLEDSAMYFCARGTGRVNTEAFFGQGTRLTVV.